This T cell receptor (beta chain) was found in a study of cytotoxic CD8 clonotypes in ibrutinib-treated CLL. Study-wide findings and caveats: The clonality rise at ibrutinib response reflected private clonotype expansion.

For this clone: Its antigen is unidentified.

The CDR3 length is 12 residues. Trimming left V 1 base short and J 9 bases short, with 8 bases between. Germline lookup yields CDR1 SGHRS and CDR2 YFSETQ. Deep sequencing aimed at 1 in 200,000 to 1 in 1 million T cells' resolution. The repertoire was sequenced with immunoSEQ multiplex PCR; TCRdb's copy has only in-frame clones and lacks some. This table has 150,000 to 200,000 clones, nearly 90% appearing once. Around 2 micrograms of genomic DNA from cryopreserved PBMCs went into TCR beta libraries. The chain employs TRBV5-1 and TRBJ2-1, with no clear D. The origin of this receptor is a human donor with chronic lymphocytic leukemia. The sample was PBMCs, taken at disease progression, from a patient treated with ibrutinib. The CDR3 reads CASSLSGGEQFF. Written as DNA, the CDR3 is TGCGCCAGCAGCTTGTCGGGCGGTGAGCAGTTCTTC.